This TCR beta chain was obtained from a study of vaccination effects on CD4 cells after COVID-19. About the study: Post-vaccine sampling took place a median of 72 days after the second dose.

Only in-frame clones appear in the TCRdb table, and some are missing; sequencing was by immunoSEQ multiplex PCR. Among fewer than 75,000 clones listed, 70% to 85% were seen once. Notes on this clone: Antigen unknown.

Study observations and caveats: Convalescent patients were scarce, and early post-infection timepoints were absent.

V was shortened by 3 bases and J by 6 bases, with 14 bases between the two germline ends. Germline CDR1 GTSNPN, CDR2 SVGIG (reference sequence). The CDR3 length is 13 residues. Following 10 days of culture, CD4+ T cells were isolated. Each participant was given two doses of one vaccine (BNT162b2 or mRNA-1273). The sample here was CD4+ T cells from PBMCs cultured without peptide, taken after COVID-19 vaccination. The chain carries TRBV30 and TRBJ1-1; D is unclear. This clonotype was sampled from a human donor who received a COVID-19 vaccine. CDR3: CAWSARTGAEAFF. The CDR3 DNA is TGTGCCTGGAGCGCCCGCACTGGGGCTGAAGCTTTCTTT.